What follows is one TCR beta chain and its context. PCR or immunohistochemistry showed mismatch repair deficiency in every enrolled patient. The repertoire was sequenced with immunoSEQ multiplex PCR; TCRdb's copy has only in-frame clones and lacks some. The data contain some 130,000 clones, around nine tenths of them seen just once; the ten biggest clones take up over 9.5%. The data stem from a study of PD-1 blockade in mismatch repair-deficient tumors. Germline CDR1 MGHRA, CDR2 YSYEKL. Trimming at V came to 1 base and at J to 6 bases, leaving 14 bases not matched to a gene. This CDR3 is built from 18 residues.

The V gene is TRBV4-1, the J gene TRBJ2-3; TRBD2 matches at 9 bases. The sequence derives from an adult with mismatch repair-deficient cancer. The specimen was peripheral blood, collected approximately 72 weeks after starting pembrolizumab. CDR3 DNA sequence: TGCGCCAGCAGCCAAGCCCCTAGCGGGACCCTCAGCGGGGATACGCAGTATTTT. Translation gives CASSQAPSGTLSGDTQYF.